This TCR beta chain was documented in a study of cytomegalovirus exposure and HLA in healthy donors. About this clone: What it binds is unknown.

Vbeta (60) and Jbeta (13) primers were used in the PCR. Here immunoSEQ multiplex PCR was the method, and the copy in TCRdb shows in-frame clones only, minus some. The data show 150,000 to 200,000 clones, roughly 85% seen once. Study results and limitations: Data from an earlier analysis indicated that most TCR beta V segments were productive either about 87% or about 30% of the time. Presence/absence analyses took donor sequencing depth as roughly uniform. The records held CMV serostatus as the only immune exposure information.

The CDR3 length is 11 residues. Trimming cost V 4 bases and J 7 bases, with 8 bases left between them. Per germline, CDR1 MDHEN and CDR2 SYDVKM. The sequencing sample was made of PBMCs. V gene TRBV28 combines with J gene TRBJ2-7; unclear D gene. The receptor's source is a woman in her forties or fifties in good health and CMV-seronegative. The CDR3 DNA follows: TGTGCCAGCAGTTCTGAGAGGGAGCAGTACTTC. Its protein product is CASSSEREQYF.